These T cell receptor beta chains were read from a single sample in a study of human T cells and chemical hapten exposure. TCRdb processed the RACE reads anew with MiXCR; each CDR3 protein has one entry. The sample carries around 67,000 distinct CDR3 sequences, 8.5% recorded once. The sample was whole blood, taken in connection with sensitization to the hapten diphenylcyclopropenone (DPC). The receptors were sampled from a woman aged 45-65 years with alopecia areata. Some clones in this sample may be carry-over from other donors' samples. CDR3s leave out the opening cysteine and the closing phenylalanine or tryptophan.

v_gene	j_gene	CDR3aa
TRBV20-1	TRBJ1-5	SARLGTGNQPQH
TRBV20-1	TRBJ2-4	SARDLGTAKNIQY
TRBV6-4	TRBJ2-7	ASRSPFTGGVDQGAYEQY
TRBV5-4	TRBJ2-1	ASSFKREARIYNEQF
TRBV29-1	TRBJ1-1	SVRENTEAF
TRBV20-1	TRBJ2-7	SAARQGADEQY
TRBV7-2	TRBJ2-1	ASSLVQGEYNERF
TRBV3-1	TRBJ1-1	ASSQDGRATSEAF
TRBV7-2	TRBJ2-5	ASSFRQGLQETQY
TRBV2	TRBJ1-2	ASSLKTGSEYGYT
TRBV10-3	TRBJ1-1	AVRNGPDTEAF
TRBV4-2	TRBJ2-2	ASSQDFPGLGDTGELF
TRBV11-1	TRBJ2-1	ASSLGLGGDEQF
TRBV29-1	TRBJ1-1	SVGGYTEAF
TRBV4-1	TRBJ2-3	ASSALALEKDTQY
TRBV20-1	TRBJ2-1	SAREGGKVYNEQF
TRBV3-1	TRBJ2-7	ASSHLASGRYEQY
TRBV7-9	TRBJ2-1	ASSPLKVDNEQF
TRBV7-9	TRBJ2-3	ASSFGLAATDTQY
TRBV29-1	TRBJ1-1	SVRGGENAEAF
TRBV18	TRBJ2-3	ASSPATRGGQDTQY
TRBV24-1	TRBJ2-3	ATSDYGSTDTQY
TRBV28	TRBJ2-7	ASSLPVDRDYEQY
TRBV5-1	TRBJ1-4	ASSSGQGKNEKLF
TRBV18	TRBJ1-3	ASSENSGNTIY
TRBV12-3/TRBV12-4	TRBJ2-3	ASGPARTDTQY
TRBV6-6	TRBJ2-5	ASSRSGPQETQY
TRBV6-5	TRBJ1-1	ASSAFFLGAPNTEAF
TRBV27	TRBJ1-2	ASSLTGTGAVDGYT
TRBV7-9	TRBJ1-5	ASSLSRNSGSNQPQH
TRBV4-2	TRBJ2-5	ASSQEWGGVQETQY
TRBV10-3	TRBJ2-5	AISESRVETQY
TRBV7-2	TRBJ1-2	ASSRTLNYGYT
TRBV28	TRBJ2-3	ASSGRGPNTQY
TRBV6-2/TRBV6-3	TRBJ1-1	ASLSGGHTEAF
TRBV12-3/TRBV12-4	TRBJ2-3	ASSRLAAQDTQY
TRBV29-1	TRBJ2-7	SVVDRVSYEQY
TRBV15	TRBJ1-6	ATSRDRTANSPLH
TRBV7-9	TRBJ2-1	ASSVTENEQF
TRBV27	TRBJ1-1	ASSTPGYTEAF
TRBV27	TRBJ1-5	ASHPIDSNQPQH
TRBV27	TRBJ1-1	ASRPNNRNTEAF
TRBV11-2	TRBJ2-5	ASSLDLGLAQETQY
TRBV11-2	TRBJ2-1	ASSFLATGVKNEQF
TRBV28	TRBJ2-3	ASSSQLAGLIRDTQY
TRBV6-2/TRBV6-3	TRBJ2-7	ASSLFGRSEQY
TRBV12-3/TRBV12-4	TRBJ1-1	ASSLALLSMNTEAF
TRBV19	TRBJ2-7	ASSIAGMGFYEQY
TRBV9	TRBJ2-3	ASSVGQGSTDTQY